The T cell receptor (beta chain) under discussion was sequenced for a study of shared clonotypes between healthy human individuals. Trimming took off 0 bases at V and 5 bases at J, with 15 bases between the two ends. CDR1 is SGDLS, CDR2 YYNGEE, per germline. The CDR3 totals 15 residues. Libraries were prepared by immunoSEQ multiplex PCR; TCRdb keeps only in-frame clonotypes and omits some of them. This sample has 2 million to 2.5 million clones, with 95% found just once. Sequencing was performed on naive CD4+ T cells sorted from blood. The sample's subset: CD45RA+ positively selected. This chain links TRBV9 with TRBJ2-7; a weak D match, TRBD1 (6 bases). The receptor was isolated from a man in his late teens or twenties in good health. CDR3 DNA: TGTGCCAGCAGCGTAGACACAGGGACGATTGACGAGCAGTACTTC. Protein sequence: CASSVDTGTIDEQYF.